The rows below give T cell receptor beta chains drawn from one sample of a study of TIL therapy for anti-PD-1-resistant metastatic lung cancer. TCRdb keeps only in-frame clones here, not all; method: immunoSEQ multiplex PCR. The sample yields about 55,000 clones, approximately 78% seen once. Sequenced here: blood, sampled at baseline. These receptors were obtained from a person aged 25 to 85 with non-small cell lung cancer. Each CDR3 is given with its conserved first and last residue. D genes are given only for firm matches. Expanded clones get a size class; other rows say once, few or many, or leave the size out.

CDR3 DNA: TGTGCCAGCAGCCCGCCCATCCAGGGGAATGTAAGCAATCAGCCCCAGCATTTT
CDR3 protein: CASSPPIQGNVSNQPQHF
J gene: TRBJ1-5
D gene: .
clone size: .
V gene: TRBV12-1

CDR3 DNA: TGTGCCAGCTCATCCCCAGGGGGATGGGGCTACACCTTC
CDR3 protein: CASSSPGGWGYTF
J gene: TRBJ1-2
D gene: TRBD1
clone size: .
V gene: TRBV18

CDR3 DNA: TGTGCCTGGGTCCCCGGGCCCTGGGGGACTGAAGCTTTCTTT
CDR3 protein: CAWVPGPWGTEAFF
J gene: TRBJ1-1
D gene: .
clone size: .
V gene: TRBV30

CDR3 DNA: TGTGCCAGCAGCCCCCCTATAGGGGGGAATCCCTATAATTCACCCCTCCACTTT
CDR3 protein: CASSPPIGGNPYNSPLHF
J gene: TRBJ1-6
D gene: .
clone size: .
V gene: TRBV5-6

CDR3 DNA: TGCGCCAGCAGCTTGACTAGCGGGGGGACCGGGGAGCTGTTTTTT
CDR3 protein: CASSLTSGGTGELFF
J gene: TRBJ2-2
D gene: TRBD2
clone size: .
V gene: TRBV5-1

CDR3 DNA: TGTGCCAGCAGCCAGACAGGGCGGGGGTATCATAATTCACCCCTCCACTTT
CDR3 protein: CASSQTGRGYHNSPLHF
J gene: TRBJ1-6
D gene: TRBD1
clone size: .
V gene: TRBV3-1/TRBV3-2

CDR3 DNA: TGCAGCGTTGAAGATCGGACGGGCCTGCTCACCGGGGAGCTGTTTTTT
CDR3 protein: CSVEDRTGLLTGELFF
J gene: TRBJ2-2
D gene: .
clone size: once
V gene: TRBV29-1

CDR3 DNA: TGCGCCAGCAGTGATGGGTATGGCGAGCAGTACTTC
CDR3 protein: CASSDGYGEQYF
J gene: TRBJ2-7
D gene: .
clone size: few
V gene: TRBV10-1

CDR3 DNA: TGTGCCAGCAGCGTAGCGGGAAATACCGGGGAGCTGTTTTTT
CDR3 protein: CASSVAGNTGELFF
J gene: TRBJ2-2
D gene: .
clone size: .
V gene: TRBV9

CDR3 DNA: TGTGCCAGCTCACCGAATCCCAGGGCTACGGACTATGGCTACACCTTC
CDR3 protein: CASSPNPRATDYGYTF
J gene: TRBJ1-2
D gene: .
clone size: .
V gene: TRBV18

CDR3 DNA: TGTGCCAGCAGTTTTGGGGGGACAGACAATCAGCCCCAGCATTTT
CDR3 protein: CASSFGGTDNQPQHF
J gene: TRBJ1-5
D gene: TRBD1
clone size: .
V gene: TRBV27

CDR3 DNA: TGTGCCACCAGCAGAGACGGAGGGTCATCCTCCTACGAGCAGTACTTC
CDR3 protein: CATSRDGGSSSYEQYF
J gene: TRBJ2-7
D gene: .
clone size: few
V gene: TRBV15

CDR3 DNA: TGCGCCAGCAGCTTGTTAGGCCAAAACTACGAGCAGTACTTC
CDR3 protein: CASSLLGQNYEQYF
J gene: TRBJ2-7
D gene: .
clone size: .
V gene: TRBV5-1

CDR3 DNA: TGTGCCAGCTCACCCCTGGACAGGGTCTGGTATGGCTACACCTTC
CDR3 protein: CASSPLDRVWYGYTF
J gene: TRBJ1-2
D gene: TRBD1
clone size: .
V gene: TRBV18

CDR3 DNA: TGTGCCAGCAGCTCAGGGGGCTTCTACTCCACCGGGGAGCTGTTTTTT
CDR3 protein: CASSSGGFYSTGELFF
J gene: TRBJ2-2
D gene: TRBD1
clone size: .
V gene: TRBV7-3

CDR3 DNA: TGTGCCAGCAGCTTAGAAAGATATAGGTTCGGGGAGCTGTTTTTT
CDR3 protein: CASSLERYRFGELFF
J gene: TRBJ2-2
D gene: .
clone size: .
V gene: TRBV7-2